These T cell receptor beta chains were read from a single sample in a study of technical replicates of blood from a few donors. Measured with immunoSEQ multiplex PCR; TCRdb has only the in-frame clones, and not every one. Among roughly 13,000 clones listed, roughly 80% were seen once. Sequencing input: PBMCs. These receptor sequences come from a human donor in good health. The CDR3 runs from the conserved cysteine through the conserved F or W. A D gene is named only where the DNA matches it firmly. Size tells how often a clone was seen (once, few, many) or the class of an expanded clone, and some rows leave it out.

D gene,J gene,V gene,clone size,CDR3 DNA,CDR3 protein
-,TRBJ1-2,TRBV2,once,TGTGCCAGCAGGGAACAGGGAGGACGGGGCTACACCTTC,CASREQGGRGYTF
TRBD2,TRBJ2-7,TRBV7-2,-,TGTGCCAGCAGCTTAAGTGGGACTAGCAGCGAGCAGTACTTC,CASSLSGTSSEQYF
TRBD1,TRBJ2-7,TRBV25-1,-,TGTGCCAGCAGTGATGGGACAGGGGGCAGCGAGCAGTACTTC,CASSDGTGGSEQYF
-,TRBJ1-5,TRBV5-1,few,TGCGCCAGCAGCTTGGATGGCGGATTTCAGCCCCAGCATTTT,CASSLDGGFQPQHF
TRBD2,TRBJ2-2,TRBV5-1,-,TGCGCCAGCAGCGTACCGGGACTAGCGGGAACCGGGGAGCTGTTTTTT,CASSVPGLAGTGELFF
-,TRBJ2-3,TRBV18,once,TGTGCCAGCTCCCCCAATCGGATCGGGGCAGATACGCAGTATTTT,CASSPNRIGADTQYF
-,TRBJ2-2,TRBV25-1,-,TGTGCCAGCAGTCGAAACAGGGACACCGGGGAGCTGTTTTTT,CASSRNRDTGELFF
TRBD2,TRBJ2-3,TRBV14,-,TGTGCCAGCAGCTACATAGCGGGAGGTGGGACAGATACGCAGTATTTT,CASSYIAGGGTDTQYF
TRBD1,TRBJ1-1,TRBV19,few,TGTGCCAGTGGACAGGGCAACACTGAAGCTTTCTTT,CASGQGNTEAFF
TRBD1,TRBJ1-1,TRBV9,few,TGTGCCAGCAGCGGGACAGGGGGCGCGGGGGGGAACACTGAAGCTTTCTTT,CASSGTGGAGGNTEAFF
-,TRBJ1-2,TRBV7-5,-,TGTGTCAGAAGCTTAGAACCCCCCGAGGGGGTGGAGGGCTACACCTTC,CVRSLEPPEGVEGYTF
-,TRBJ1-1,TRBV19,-,TGTGCCAGTAGTAATCAGGCAAACACTGAAGCTTTCTTT,CASSNQANTEAFF
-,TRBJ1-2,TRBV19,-,TGTGCCAGTAAGGCAGGGTTGAACTATGGCTACACCTTC,CASKAGLNYGYTF
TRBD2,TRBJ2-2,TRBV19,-,TGTGCCAGTAGTCAAGGACTGCGGGAGATGCCCACCGGGGAGCTGTTTTTT,CASSQGLREMPTGELFF
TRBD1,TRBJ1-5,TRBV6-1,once,TGTGCCAGCAGTGCAGGGGGCGCAGATCAGCCCCAGCATTTT,CASSAGGADQPQHF
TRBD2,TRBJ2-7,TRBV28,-,TGTGCCAGCAGTTTATTGCCTAGCGGGAGGGTCTACGAGCAGTACTTC,CASSLLPSGRVYEQYF
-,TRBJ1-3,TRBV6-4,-,TGTGCCAGCAGTGTAAACTCTGGAAACACCATATATTTT,CASSVNSGNTIYF
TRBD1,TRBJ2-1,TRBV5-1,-,TGCGCCAGCAGCTCGGCCTCAGGGGGTAATGAGCAGTTCTTC,CASSSASGGNEQFF
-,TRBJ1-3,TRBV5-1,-,TGCGCCAGCAGCTTGACGGGGAACTCTGGAAACACCATATATTTT,CASSLTGNSGNTIYF
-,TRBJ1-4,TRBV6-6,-,TGTGCCAGCAGGGACACAGGGTTTAACGAAAAACTGTTTTTT,CASRDTGFNEKLFF
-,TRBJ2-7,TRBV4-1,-,TGCGCCAGCAGTTTTAGCGGAGGGGCTGCCGAGCAGTACTTC,CASSFSGGAAEQYF
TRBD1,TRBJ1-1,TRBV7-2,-,TGTGTCAGCAGCTTAATATCAGGGGGACAGGCTTTCTTT,CVSSLISGGQAFF
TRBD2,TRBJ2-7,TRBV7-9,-,TGTGCCAGCAGCCCTATGGGGACTAGCGGGAGCTCCTACGAGCAGTACTTC,CASSPMGTSGSSYEQYF
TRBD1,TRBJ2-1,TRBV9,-,TGTGCCAGCAGCCCAGGACAGGGGTACAATGAGCAGTTCTTC,CASSPGQGYNEQFF
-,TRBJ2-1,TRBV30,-,TGTGCCTGGAGTTTGGGGAGCTCCTACAATGAGCAGTTCTTC,CAWSLGSSYNEQFF
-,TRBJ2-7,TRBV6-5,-,TGTGCCAGCAGTTACTCGATACCGAGCTCCTACGAGCAGTACTTC,CASSYSIPSSYEQYF
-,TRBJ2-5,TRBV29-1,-,TGCAGCGTGGGGCAGGGGCAAGAGACCCAGTACTTC,CSVGQGQETQYF
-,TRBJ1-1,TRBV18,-,TGTGCCAGCTCACCAAGACAAGGCCTGAGCACTGAAGCTTTCTTT,CASSPRQGLSTEAFF
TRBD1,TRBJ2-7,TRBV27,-,TGTGCCAGCAGCCGCTCGCCCGGGACAGGGGTTTCAAGCTCGGAGCAGTACTTC,CASSRSPGTGVSSSEQYF
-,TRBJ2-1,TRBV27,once,TGTGCCAGCAGTTTACTAGGTTTCGGTGCTGCGGGACCGGTCCAGTTCTTC,CASSLLGFGAAGPVQFF
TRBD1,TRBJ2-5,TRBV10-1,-,TGCGCCAGCAGTGAGCGGCAGGGGGACGCGGAGACCCAGTACTTC,CASSERQGDAETQYF
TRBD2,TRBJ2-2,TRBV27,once,TGTGCCAGCAGGAGCGGGAGGGCGAGCGGGGAGCTGTTTTTT,CASRSGRASGELFF
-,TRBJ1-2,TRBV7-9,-,TGTGCCAGCAGCTTAGCCGACAGGCCAAACTATGGCTACACCTTC,CASSLADRPNYGYTF
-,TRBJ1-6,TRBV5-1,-,TGCGCCAGCAGCTCCCAGGGGCTCAATTCACCCCTCCACTTT,CASSSQGLNSPLHF
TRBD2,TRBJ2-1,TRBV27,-,TGTGCCAGCAGTTCTAGCGGGGGATACAATGAGCAGTTCTTC,CASSSSGGYNEQFF
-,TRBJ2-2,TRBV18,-,TGTGCCAGCTCAGCACACCCGCCGGGGAACACCGGGGAGCTGTTTTTT,CASSAHPPGNTGELFF
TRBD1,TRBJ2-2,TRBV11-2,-,TGTGCCAGCAGCTCGACAGGGGGCGGCAGGGAGCTGTTTTTT,CASSSTGGGRELFF
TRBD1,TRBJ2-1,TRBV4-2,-,TGTGCCAGCAGCAGTGGACAGGGCTACAATGAGCAGTTCTTC,CASSSGQGYNEQFF
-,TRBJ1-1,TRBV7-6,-,TGTGCCAGCACCCAAGGGGGTAGCACTGAAGCTTTCTTT,CASTQGGSTEAFF
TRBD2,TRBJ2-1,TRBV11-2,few,TGTGCCAGCAGCTTAGATTTGCTAGCGGACAATGAGCAGTTCTTC,CASSLDLLADNEQFF
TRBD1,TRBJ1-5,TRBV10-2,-,TGCGCCACCGAGGGGGCGGGTCAGCCCCAGCATTTT,CATEGAGQPQHF